This entry is about one T cell receptor beta chain. Its cognate antigen is unknown. Trimming cost V 1 base and J 0 bases, with 7 bases left between them. CDR3 length equals 15 residues. CDR1 is LGHNA, CDR2 YSLEER, per germline. This specimen belongs to a study of CD4+ T cells in melanoma. General study results and limits: Reportedly, melanoma neoantigen-specific CD4+ T cells showed varied differentiation states. CD8+ T cell, macrophage and B cell function reportedly correlated with neoantigen-specific CD4+ T cells.

Assay: immunoSEQ multiplex PCR; the TCRdb copy retains only in-frame clones and omits some. This sample carries around 50,000 clones, 85% to 90% of them seen once, and the ten largest clones take 12%. This clonotype was sampled from a human donor with melanoma. The rearrangement uses TRBV4-3 and TRBJ1-5; D gene unclear. Material for sequencing was peripheral blood. CDR3 sequence reads: CASSQAAYSNQPQHF. CDR3 in DNA: TGCGCCAGCAGCCAAGCGGCATATAGCAATCAGCCCCAGCATTTT.